This T cell receptor (beta chain) was identified during a study of blood T cell repertoires in COVID-19. Study as a whole: The samples span acute and convalescent COVID-19 from the United States, Italy and Spain. T cells, B-cell-depleted T cells, or PBMCs provided the cDNA or gDNA that served as material.

In the original workflow: Estimation of nucleated cell counts was performed using reference gene primer amplification. Method: immunoSEQ multiplex PCR; TCRdb's copy keeps in-frame clones and lacks some. The V and J calls and clone size were taken over from that table, and D and trimming were inferred from the DNA. This table has over 45,000 clones, approximately 91% appearing once. Trimming took off 6 bases at V and 7 bases at J, with 10 bases between the two ends. Germline lookup yields CDR1 LNHDA and CDR2 SQIVND (reference sequence). The CDR3 covers 12 residues. This TCR came from a woman aged 60-75 years with active COVID-19. The sequencing input was peripheral blood. This chain joins TRBV19 and TRBJ1-5; tentative D call: TRBD1 (5 bases). In DNA, the CDR3 is TGTGCCAGTAGGGAGGGGATCCAGCCCCAGCATTTT. Translating gives CASREGIQPQHF.